Below are 15 T cell receptor beta chains sequenced from a single sample in a study of CD8+ T cells in alopecia areata. Extracted from the samples, RNA was reverse transcribed into cDNA to serve as the sequencing template. Libraries were prepared by immunoSEQ multiplex PCR; TCRdb keeps only in-frame clonotypes and omits some of them. The repertoire includes over 200,000 clones, more than 45% of them detected once, and roughly 0.47% sits in the top ten. The source was CD4+ T cells sorted from blood, collected at week 0. The origin of the receptors is a human donor with alopecia areata.

The CDR3, as DNA: TGTGCCAGCAGGCCGGTGGATTTACCCTACGAGCAGTACTTC. Translating gives CASRPVDLPYEQYF. The chain uses TRBV6-1 and TRBJ2-7; D uncertain. The germline V gene has CDR1 MNHNS and CDR2 SASEGT. CDR3 length equals 14 residues. The V end lost 6 bases, the J end lost 2 bases, and 14 bases lay between the germline ends.

This clone was picked up one time. V gene TRBV6-5 combines with J gene TRBJ1-4; D perhaps matches TRBD1 (5 bases). The germline V and J ends were trimmed by 6 bases and 4 bases, with 15 bases remaining between them. There are 15 residues in the CDR3. The V gene's germline CDR1 is MNHEY and CDR2 SVGAGI. The CDR3 DNA follows: TGTGCCAGCAGAGATACCGACGGGGGTAATGAAAAACTGTTTTTT. Amino acid sequence: CASRDTDGGNEKLFF.

The chain carries TRBV6-5 and TRBJ1-2; D unresolved. Germline values: CDR1 MNHEY, CDR2 SVGAGI. This CDR3 region has 12 residues. Trimming took off 4 bases at V and 5 bases at J, with 8 bases between the two ends. The CDR3 loop is CASSSGSYGYTF. The CDR3 coding sequence is TGTGCCAGCAGTTCCGGGTCTTATGGCTACACCTTC.

The chain employs TRBV30 and TRBJ2-2; D not resolved. Between the trimmed V and J ends, which lost 3 bases and 1 base, there was a span of 12 bases. The CDR3 contains 15 residues. CDR1 GTSNPN and CDR2 SVGIG come from the germline V gene (reference sequence). CDR3 nucleotide sequence: TGTGCCTGGAGGGATTGGCGGAGGAACACCGGGGAGCTGTTTTTT. Its translation: CAWRDWRRNTGELFF.

This clone has more than one count but fewer than ten. This chain uses TRBV6-6 with TRBJ2-5; D remains ambiguous. The CDR3 runs to 12 residues. CDR1 and CDR2 (germline): MNHNY, SVGAGI (reference sequence). Trimming removed 4 bases from V and 6 bases from J, with 9 bases in between. The DNA of the CDR3 is TGTGCCAGCAGTTGGGAAGGGAAGACCCAGTACTTC. Amino acid sequence: CASSWEGKTQYF.

The chain uses TRBV7-2 and TRBJ2-1, with a weak D call TRBD1 (5 bases). The CDR3 covers 15 residues. Per the germline V gene, CDR1 is SGHTA and CDR2 is FQGNSA. V lost 4 bases and J 1 base, leaving 11 bases between the germline ends. The CDR3 is CASSSRVRSYNEQFF. CDR3 nucleotides: TGTGCCAGCAGCTCCAGGGTCAGATCCTACAATGAGCAGTTCTTC.

The rearrangement joins TRBV25-1 to TRBJ2-5; D remains ambiguous. CDR1 is MGHDK, CDR2 SYGVNS, per germline. Trimming stripped 2 bases from V and 5 bases from J, with 18 bases between. This CDR3 contains 16 residues. The CDR3 sequence: CASSEGTTIPGETQYF. Written as DNA, the CDR3 is TGTGCCAGCAGTGAAGGTACCACCATCCCCGGGGAGACCCAGTACTTC.

This chain links TRBV9 with TRBJ2-5, with 12 nucleotides matching TRBD1. The junction had 8 bases not matched to a gene; V was cut back by 3 bases and J by 5 bases. Looked up from germline, CDR1 is SGDLS and CDR2 is YYNGEE. The CDR3 runs 16 residues. In DNA form, the CDR3 reads TGTGCCAGCAGCGCGGGGACAGGGGGCCCATTGGAGACCCAGTACTTC. Amino acid sequence: CASSAGTGGPLETQYF.

Comment on this clone: Other DNA sequences in the sample encode the same CDR3. The V and J genes are TRBV29-1 and TRBJ2-3; TRBD2 matches at 9 bases. Germline V gives CDR1 SQVTM, CDR2 ANQGSEA. The CDR3 covers 15 residues. With V trimmed by 1 base and J by 1 base, 3 bases remained unmatched. CDR3 in DNA: TGCAGCGTTGAAGGCGGGGGGGCCCGCACAGATACGCAGTATTTT. Translating it yields CSVEGGGARTDTQYF.

Only one count was recorded for this clone. The chain is built from TRBV25-1 and TRBJ1-2; TRBD1 is a possible D gene (5 bases). Germline CDR1 and CDR2: MGHDK and SYGVNS. Trimming cost V 2 bases and J 2 bases, with 9 bases left between them. This CDR3 contains 14 residues. The CDR3: CASSEVKGNYGYTF. CDR3 nucleotide sequence: TGTGCCAGCAGTGAAGTGAAGGGGAACTATGGCTACACCTTC.

The rearrangement uses TRBV25-1 and TRBJ1-2; TRBD1 matches 7 bases. The length of the CDR3 is 13 residues. The germline V gene has CDR1 MGHDK and CDR2 SYGVNS. J lost 5 bases, V lost 6 bases, and 6 bases had no gene match. CDR3 amino acids: CASRATGQYGYTF. The CDR3 bases are TGTGCCAGCAGGGCTACGGGACAGTATGGCTACACCTTC.

The gene calls are TRBV9 and TRBJ1-5; unclear D gene. CDR1 and CDR2 (germline): SGDLS, YYNGEE. Trimming shortened V by 4 bases and J by 3 bases, and 5 bases separated the two germline ends. CDR3 length: 12 amino acids. In nucleotides, the CDR3 is TGTGCCAGCAGCTCCAACAATCAGCCCCAGCATTTT. It specifies CASSSNNQPQHF.

Only a few counts were recorded for this clone. The gene calls are TRBV18 and TRBJ1-2, with D unresolved. The V gene's germline CDR1 is KGHSH and CDR2 LQKENI. This CDR3 comprises 18 residues. V lost 3 bases and J 6 bases, leaving 26 bases between the germline ends. CDR3 bases: TGTGCCAGCTCACCCCAACCCACCCAAATAACGGTCCAGGATGGCTACACCTTC. It is translated as CASSPQPTQITVQDGYTF.

The J gene is TRBJ2-2, the V gene TRBV5-6; TRBD1 agrees at 8 bases. CDR3 length: 16 amino acids. Losses at the gene ends were 1 base for V and 5 bases for J; bases not matched to a gene: 7. Germline assignment: CDR1 SGHDT and CDR2 YYEEEE. CDR3 sequence (DNA): TGTGCCAGCAGCTTGTTGCAGGGGGCGAGGACCGGGGAGCTGTTTTTT. Protein sequence: CASSLLQGARTGELFF.

V usage is TRBV5-4 and J usage is TRBJ1-6; D call uncertain. The CDR3 covers 14 residues. Trimming removed 0 bases from V and 6 bases from J, with 7 bases in between. Germline V gene data show CDR1 as SGHNT and CDR2 as YYREEE (reference sequence). The CDR3 is CASSLEGINSPLHF. The CDR3 DNA reads TGTGCCAGCAGCTTGGAAGGGATTAATTCACCCCTCCACTTT.